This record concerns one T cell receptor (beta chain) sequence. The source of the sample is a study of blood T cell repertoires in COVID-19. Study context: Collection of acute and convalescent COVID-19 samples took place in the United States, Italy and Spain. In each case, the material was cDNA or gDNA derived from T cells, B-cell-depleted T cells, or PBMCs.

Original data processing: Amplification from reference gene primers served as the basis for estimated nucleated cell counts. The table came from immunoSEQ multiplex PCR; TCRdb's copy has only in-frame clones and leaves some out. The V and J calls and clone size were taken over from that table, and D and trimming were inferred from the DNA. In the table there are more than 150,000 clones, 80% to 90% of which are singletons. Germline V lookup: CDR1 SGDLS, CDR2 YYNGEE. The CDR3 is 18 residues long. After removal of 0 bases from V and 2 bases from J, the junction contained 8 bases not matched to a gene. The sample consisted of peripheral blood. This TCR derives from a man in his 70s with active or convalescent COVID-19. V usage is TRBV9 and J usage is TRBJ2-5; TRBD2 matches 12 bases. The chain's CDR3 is CASSVGLAGGPGQETQYF. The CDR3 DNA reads TGTGCCAGCAGCGTAGGGCTAGCGGGAGGGCCGGGGCAAGAGACCCAGTACTTC. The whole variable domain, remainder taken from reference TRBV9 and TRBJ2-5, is DSGVTQTPKHLITATGQRVTLRCSPRSGDLSVYWYQQSLDQGLQFLIQYYNGEERAKGNILERFSAQQFPDLHSELNLSSLELGDSALYFCASSVGLAGGPGQETQYFGPGTRLLVL.